The 9 T cell receptor beta chains presented below share a single source sample, sequenced in a study of post-analysis software for immune sequencing data. No antigen has been identified for these receptors. Regarding the study as a whole: Several TRBV segments (TRBV5-6, TRBV5-1 and TRBV20-1 among them) occurred more frequently in patients than in controls.

The authors incorporated unique molecular identifiers into the TCR beta cDNA libraries. TCRdb passed the PCR reads through MiXCR, listing each CDR3 protein once. The data show roughly 620,000 distinct CDR3 sequences, around 44% seen once. The material sequenced was blood. Source of these receptors: a girl aged 5 to 17 with multiple sclerosis.

The chain carries TRBV7-2 and TRBJ1-4, with a weak D call TRBD1 (6 bases). Trimming removed 6 bases at V and 4 bases at J, with 12 bases between. Germline lookup yields CDR1 SGHTA and CDR2 FQGNSA. This CDR3 has 14 residues. The CDR3 DNA reads as TGTGCCAGCAGTTGTGGACAGAGTAATGAAAAACTGTTTTTT. Encoded protein: CASSCGQSNEKLFF.

This chain joins TRBV5-1 and TRBJ1-1; TRBD1 matches 8 bases. The J segment lost 10 bases and the V segment lost 4 bases, leaving 3 bases of the junction unmatched. This CDR3 region has 11 residues. CDR1 is SGHRS, CDR2 YFSETQ, per germline. The CDR3 region is CASSETGVAFF. As DNA, the CDR3 is TGCGCCAGCAGCGAGACAGGGGTAGCTTTCTTT.

The rearrangement links TRBV5-1 to TRBJ1-2; D is uncertain. Germline V CDR1 and CDR2: SGHRS, YFSETQ. V was clipped by 4 bases and J by 0 bases, with 13 bases between them. The CDR3 runs 15 residues. The CDR3, as DNA: TGCGCCAGCAGCCCCGAGGGCCTGTCTAACTATGGCTACACCTTC. Its translation is CASSPEGLSNYGYTF.

The chain uses TRBV4-1 and TRBJ2-3; 8 positions match TRBD2. Germline CDR1 is MGHRA and CDR2 is YSYEKL. The V gene end was trimmed by 3 bases and the J gene end by 0 bases; junction bases not matched to a gene: 8. This CDR3 has 17 residues. The CDR3 DNA reads as TGCGCCAGCAGCCAGGATAGGACTAGCTTTAGCACAGATACGCAGTATTTT. Its protein is CASSQDRTSFSTDTQYF.

This chain joins TRBV4-2 and TRBJ1-1; D not resolved. V lost 0 bases, J lost 0 bases, and 8 bases lay in between. From germline, CDR1 is LGHNA and CDR2 YNFKEQ. This CDR3 spans 15 amino acids. CDR3: CASSQDQSMNTEAFF. DNA for the CDR3: TGTGCCAGCAGCCAAGATCAGAGCATGAACACTGAAGCTTTCTTT.

J is TRBJ2-2 and V is TRBV7-2; 7 nucleotides align to TRBD2. The V segment lost 5 bases and the J segment 7 bases; nucleotides outside the gene matches: 7. The length of the CDR3 is 14 residues. Germline-derived CDR1 and CDR2 are SGHTA and FQGNSA. CDR3 nucleotides: TGTGCCAGCAGCCCCCAGACTAGCCACGGGGAGCTGTTTTTT. This codes for CASSPQTSHGELFF.

At least ten counts were recorded for this clonotype. The V call is TRBV27, the J call TRBJ1-5, with TRBD1 matching 9 bases. Trimming took 8 bases from V and 0 from J; bases not matched to a gene: 5. Germline CDR1 reads MNHEY; CDR2 reads SMNVEV (reference sequence). The CDR3 is 15 residues long. Written as DNA, the CDR3 is TGTGCCAGCCCCCGGGACAGGGATAGCAATCAGCCCCAGCATTTT. Amino acid sequence: CASPRDRDSNQPQHF.

In its sample, this clonotype was seen a few times. The chain has TRBV29-1 and TRBJ1-2, with D possibly being TRBD1 (6 bases). Deletions cut 0 bases from V and 5 bases from J, with 16 bases between. The germline CDR1 and CDR2 sequences are SQVTM and ANQGSEA. The CDR3 sequence is 15 residues long. The DNA for the CDR3 is TGCAGCGTTGAAGACTTGAGTAGGGGGGGGTATGGCTACACCTTC. The encoded protein is CSVEDLSRGGYGYTF.

This clonotype has a handful of counts. V usage is TRBV3-1 and J usage is TRBJ2-5; perhaps D is TRBD1 or TRBD2 (5 bases each). V was shortened by 0 bases and J by 5 bases, with 25 bases between the two germline ends. There are 19 residues in the CDR3. From germline, CDR1 is LGHDT and CDR2 YNNKEL (reference sequence). CDR3 sequence: CASSQDRGTRDPRQETQYF. The CDR3 nucleotides are TGTGCCAGCAGCCAAGATCGGGGCACCCGGGACCCTCGCCAGGAGACCCAGTACTTC.